The rows below give T cell receptor beta chains drawn from one sample of a study of beta chain features in type 1 diabetes. Generated by immunoSEQ multiplex PCR, the TCRdb table keeps only in-frame clones and is missing some. Counted here are a few hundred thousand clones, around 9.6% occurring once; the ten biggest clones make up less than 0.65%. Material: central memory CD4+ T cells from blood. Receptors were obtained from a man aged 25-45 years with type 1 diabetes. Both conserved end residues are part of each CDR3. D genes are given only for firm matches. Clone size is shown for a subset of rows, as once, few, many or a class of expanded clone.

TRBJ2-1 - - 12 TRBV28 CASSLSGNEQFF TGTGCCAGCAGTTTATCAGGTAATGAGCAGTTCTTC
TRBJ2-7 - - 13 TRBV28 CASINRDTSEQYF TGTGCCAGCATAAACCGGGACACAAGCGAGCAGTACTTC
TRBJ2-3 TRBD2 many 14 TRBV29-1 CSVAGGVGPDTQYF TGCAGCGTTGCGGGGGGAGTGGGGCCCGATACGCAGTATTTT
TRBJ2-2 TRBD1 - 14 TRBV6-5 CASSRDRNTGELFF TGTGCCAGCAGTCGGGACAGAAACACCGGGGAGCTGTTTTTT
TRBJ2-5 - many 13 TRBV7-9 CASSVGAKETQYF TGTGCCAGCAGCGTCGGGGCTAAAGAGACCCAGTACTTC
TRBJ2-5 - few 16 TRBV5-1 CASGAAGQWSQETQYF TGCGCCAGCGGGGCGGCAGGCCAGTGGTCTCAAGAGACCCAGTACTTC
TRBJ2-1 - few 15 TRBV7-9 CASSEQGSPANEQFF TGTGCCAGCAGCGAGCAGGGGTCCCCCGCCAATGAGCAGTTCTTC
TRBJ2-7 - - 14 TRBV19 CASSSTRSSYEQYF TGTGCCAGTAGTAGCACAAGGTCCTCCTACGAGCAGTACTTC
TRBJ2-5 - few 15 TRBV7-9 CASSANSGSQETQYF TGTGCCAGCAGCGCCAACTCGGGCTCGCAAGAGACCCAGTACTTC
TRBJ1-5 - few 15 TRBV27 CASSSQGTGNQPQHF TGTGCCAGCAGTTCACAGGGCACGGGCAATCAGCCCCAGCATTTT
TRBJ1-1 - - 16 TRBV4-2 CASSQDRHRENTEAFF TGTGCCAGCAGCCAAGATCGCCACCGGGAAAACACTGAAGCTTTCTTT
TRBJ1-2 - - 12 TRBV5-1 CASSLEGLGYTF TGCGCCAGCAGCTTGGAAGGGCTCGGCTACACCTTC
TRBJ1-5 TRBD1 - 16 TRBV2 CASRSSDRGSNQPQHF TGTGCCAGCAGGAGCAGTGACAGGGGTAGCAATCAGCCCCAGCATTTT
TRBJ2-1 - - 16 TRBV18 CASSPVGAGVYNEQFF TGTGCCAGCTCACCGGTGGGGGCGGGGGTCTACAATGAGCAGTTCTTC
TRBJ1-3 TRBD1 - 17 TRBV4-3 CASSQGTRTGHFGTIYF TGCGCCAGCAGCCAAGGGACCAGGACAGGGCATTTTGGCACCATATATTTT
TRBJ2-1 TRBD2 few 17 TRBV5-6 CASSPTDRLAGVDEQFF TGTGCCAGCAGCCCTACCGATCGACTAGCGGGAGTCGATGAGCAGTTCTTC
TRBJ1-4 - - 16 TRBV5-4 CASSRDTRSTNEKLFF TGCGCCAGCAGCCGGGACACTCGGTCAACTAATGAAAAACTGTTTTTT
TRBJ1-2 - few 13 TRBV11-1 CASSLAGRDGYTF TGTGCCAGCAGCTTAGCTGGCCGGGACGGCTACACCTTC
TRBJ2-5 - - 13 TRBV7-3 CASSRGHQETQYF TGTGCCAGCAGCCGGGGACACCAAGAGACCCAGTACTTC
TRBJ1-2 - - 14 TRBV6-1 CATLEGHPSYGYTF TGTGCCACCCTGGAAGGGCATCCAAGCTATGGCTACACCTTC
TRBJ1-2 - - 12 TRBV7-9 CASSPGLYGYTF TGTGCCAGCAGCCCAGGACTATATGGCTACACCTTC
TRBJ2-5 - - 14 TRBV7-9 CASSPGADGGTQYF TGTGCCAGCAGCCCCGGGGCCGACGGGGGGACCCAGTACTTC
TRBJ2-2 TRBD1 - 16 TRBV5-1 CASSPAGQGYTGELFF TGCGCCAGCAGCCCGGCGGGACAGGGGTACACCGGGGAGCTGTTTTTT
TRBJ2-1 TRBD2 few 14 TRBV29-1 CSGTGLASGNEQFF TGCAGCGGGACGGGACTAGCATCAGGCAATGAGCAGTTCTTC
TRBJ2-2 TRBD1 few 16 TRBV19 CASNSPGQPNTGELFF TGTGCCAGTAATTCCCCGGGACAGCCGAACACCGGGGAGCTGTTTTTT
TRBJ2-4 - many 13 TRBV28 CASSRRGKNIQYF TGTGCCAGCAGCCGCCGGGGCAAAAACATTCAGTACTTC
TRBJ2-5 - - 17 TRBV7-3 CASSLTAQGGYQETQYF TGTGCCAGCAGCTTAACGGCACAGGGTGGATATCAAGAGACCCAGTACTTC
TRBJ2-5 TRBD2 few 17 TRBV27 CASTRFGLAGGKETQYF TGTGCCAGCACTCGCTTCGGACTAGCGGGAGGGAAGGAGACCCAGTACTTC
TRBJ1-1 TRBD1 - 15 TRBV7-2 CASSRDRDVFTEAFF TGTGCCAGCAGCCGGGACAGGGATGTTTTCACTGAAGCTTTCTTT
TRBJ2-2 TRBD2 few 15 TRBV5-6 CASSGTSGNTGELFF TGTGCCAGCAGCGGGACTAGCGGGAACACCGGGGAGCTGTTTTTT
TRBJ2-6 - - 12 TRBV29-1 CSSLSGANVLTF TGCAGCTCCTTATCAGGGGCCAACGTCCTGACTTTC
TRBJ2-1 - many 14 TRBV19 CASNSLSSGNEQFF TGTGCCAGTAACAGCCTGTCGTCGGGGAATGAGCAGTTCTTC
TRBJ2-7 - - 13 TRBV5-1 CASSSGGDYEQYF TGCGCCAGCAGCTCCGGCGGAGACTACGAGCAGTACTTC
TRBJ2-1 TRBD2 - 15 TRBV6-5 CASSKGLAVYNEQFF TGTGCCAGCAGTAAGGGACTAGCAGTATACAATGAGCAGTTCTTC
TRBJ2-2 - few 14 TRBV11-2 CASSLGGNTGELFF TGTGCCAGCAGCTTAGGGGGAAACACCGGGGAGCTGTTTTTT
TRBJ2-1 - few 12 TRBV9 CASSVGYNEQFF TGTGCCAGCAGCGTAGGGTACAATGAGCAGTTCTTC
TRBJ2-7 - many 10 TRBV19 CASGPYEQYF TGTGCCAGTGGACCCTACGAGCAGTACTTC
TRBJ1-5 - - 15 TRBV6-6 CASSYGRGGNQPQHF TGTGCCAGCAGTTACGGGAGGGGAGGCAATCAGCCCCAGCATTTT
TRBJ2-7 - few 14 TRBV29-1 CSVAPVLSSYEQYF TGCAGCGTTGCCCCCGTGCTAAGCTCCTACGAGCAGTACTTC
TRBJ2-2 TRBD1 few 16 TRBV11-2 CASSLAGGVDTGELFF TGTGCCAGCAGCTTAGCAGGGGGCGTTGACACCGGGGAGCTGTTTTTT
TRBJ1-2 - many 14 TRBV7-8 CASSLGGRVAGYTF TGTGCCAGCAGCTTGGGGGGGCGGGTTGCTGGCTACACCTTC
TRBJ2-7 - - 15 TRBV4-3 CASSPGPGSSYEQYF TGCGCCAGCAGCCCAGGGCCGGGAAGCTCCTACGAGCAGTACTTC
TRBJ1-5 - few 15 TRBV10-3 CASSSTASGNQPQHF TGTGCCAGCAGCTCGACCGCTTCGGGCAATCAGCCCCAGCATTTT
TRBJ2-3 TRBD2 - 15 TRBV10-3 CAINTSGRDDGTQYF TGTGCCATCAATACTAGCGGGAGGGATGACGGTACGCAGTATTTT
TRBJ2-1 TRBD2 many 16 TRBV18 CASSPPRLSGINEQFF TGTGCCAGCTCACCCCCGCGGTTGAGCGGGATAAATGAGCAGTTCTTC
TRBJ2-3 - - 13 TRBV5-1 CASSILDSDTQYF TGCGCCAGCAGCATACTAGACTCAGATACGCAGTATTTT
TRBJ1-5 - few 14 TRBV6-5 CASSPLLGNQPQHF TGTGCCAGCAGCCCACTATTGGGCAATCAGCCCCAGCATTTT
TRBJ1-2 TRBD1 few 14 TRBV7-9 CASSSDRANYGYTF TGTGCCAGCAGCTCAGACAGGGCCAACTATGGCTACACCTTC
TRBJ1-2 TRBD1 few 14 TRBV28 CASRHSGTGGTYTF TGTGCCAGCAGGCACTCCGGGACAGGGGGCACCTACACCTTC
TRBJ2-1 TRBD1 - 13 TRBV7-7 CASSAYRGNEQFF TGTGCCAGCAGCGCATACAGGGGCAATGAGCAGTTCTTC
TRBJ2-5 TRBD1 few 18 TRBV4-1 CASSQPWGQGAGLETQYF TGCGCCAGCAGCCAACCCTGGGGACAGGGGGCAGGATTAGAGACCCAGTACTTC
TRBJ2-1 TRBD1 few 15 TRBV7-9 CASSSGQGSYNEQFF TGTGCCAGCAGCTCAGGACAGGGGTCGTACAATGAGCAGTTCTTC
TRBJ1-3 - many 17 TRBV27 CASSLPGTGPSGNTIYF TGTGCCAGCAGTCTGCCCGGGACGGGCCCCTCTGGAAACACCATATATTTT
TRBJ2-1 TRBD1 - 16 TRBV5-4 CASSLGQGFKGDEQFF TGTGCCAGCAGCTTGGGACAGGGCTTTAAGGGGGATGAGCAGTTCTTC